This T cell receptor beta chain was profiled in a study of blood T cell repertoires in COVID-19. In the study overall: Spain, Italy and the United States supplied samples that represented acute and convalescent COVID-19. The cDNA or gDNA used as material had been derived from T cells, B-cell-depleted T cells, or PBMCs.

Deletions cut 8 bases from V and 3 bases from J, with 12 bases between. This CDR3 has 13 amino acids. Germline CDR1 is MNHNY and CDR2 is SVGAGI (reference sequence). Methods used by the authors: For nucleated cells, counts were estimated from reference gene primer amplification. The data were produced by immunoSEQ multiplex PCR, yet TCRdb's version contains in-frame clones alone and is incomplete. V and J calls and clone size are those listed in that table; D and trimming were worked out from the DNA. The sample has about 120,000 clones; roughly 74% are singletons. This clone was detected only once. V and J are TRBV6-6 and TRBJ2-3; D is perhaps TRBD1 (6 bases). The sequencing input was peripheral blood. This receptor was taken from a man in his sixties with acute or convalescent COVID-19. The CDR3 region has the DNA TGTGCCAGCGGCTCTGGGACAACAGATACGCAGTATTTT. It yields the protein CASGSGTTDTQYF.